This T cell receptor beta chain was sequenced in a study of beta chain features in type 1 diabetes. The study's findings and limits: Moderate yet significant TCRB CDR3 shortening was seen in Type 1 diabetes patients in all four CD4+ subsets.

One heparinised blood draw, averaging roughly 120 mL, came from each donor. As concerns this clone: Its antigen is unidentified.

Expressed TCRB transcripts were sequenced after all isolated RNA was converted to cDNA. Method: immunoSEQ multiplex PCR; TCRdb's copy keeps in-frame clones and lacks some. Here the sample spans roughly 290,000 clones, 15% being singletons. Sequenced: naive CD4+ T cells from blood. This clonotype originated in a man aged 18 to 30 with type 1 diabetes.

CDR3 nucleotide sequence: TGTGCCAGCAGCTTTCGGCGACTCCAAGAGACCCAGTACTTC. Translating it yields CASSFRRLQETQYF. The V call is TRBV11-2, the J call TRBJ2-5, with D hard to call. With 3 bases removed from V and 1 base from J, the gap between germline ends came to 9 bases. Germline CDR1 SGHAT, CDR2 FQNNGV. This CDR3 has 14 amino acids. Together with reference TRBV11-2 and TRBJ2-5, the CDR3 gives the full variable domain: EAGVAQSPRYKIIEKRQSVAFWCNPISGHATLYWYQQILGQGPKLLIQFQNNGVVDDSQLPKDRFSAERLKGVDSTLKIQPAKLEDSAVYLCASSFRRLQETQYFGPGTRLLVL.